The subject of this entry is one TCR beta chain. This entry belongs to a study of blood T cell repertoires in COVID-19. Study context: PBMCs, B-cell-depleted T cells, or T cells provided the cDNA or gDNA that made up the material.

V lost 0 bases and J lost 4; bases outside the gene matches: 8. CDR1 is MNHEY, CDR2 SVGAGI, per germline. This CDR3 contains 16 residues. Sequencing was performed with immunoSEQ multiplex PCR; in TCRdb, only in-frame clones are kept and a portion is missing. Of approximately 240,000 clones in the sample, about 80% were seen once. This receptor was obtained from a woman aged 80 or older with active or convalescent COVID-19. Sequenced sample: peripheral blood. V gene TRBV6-5 combines with J gene TRBJ2-7, with 8 bases identical to TRBD1. The CDR3 is CASSYSGDRILYEQYF. CDR3 coding DNA: TGTGCCAGCAGTTACTCAGGGGACAGGATATTATACGAGCAGTACTTC.